This entry describes one T cell receptor beta chain. Its matching antigen is unknown. This sample stems from a study of blood T cells in healthy people across ages. Study conclusions and caveats: Possibly confounding the expanded clonotype changes was the fact that donor CMV status was unknown.

The authors isolated at least 6 million PBMCs per sample. The CDR3 runs to 15 residues. V gave up 1 base and J gave up 7 bases, with 14 bases separating them. The germline CDR1 and CDR2 sequences are SGHVS and FNYEAQ. A J-beta primer mix and a sample-barcoded 5' primer were used in a second PCR of about 7 to 12 cycles. Via MiXCR, TCRdb re-called the 5' RACE reads, giving one row per CDR3 protein. The repertoire holds roughly 1.6 million distinct CDR3 sequences, with about 31% as singletons. The sequencing input was blood. This clonotype was obtained from a woman aged 25 to 39 in good health. This chain joins TRBV7-6 and TRBJ1-5; the D gene is possibly TRBD1 (6 bases). The CDR3, as DNA: TGTGCCAGCAGCTTAGAGGGGGGGGGCTCCCAGCCCCAGCATTTT. Translated, it gives CASSLEGGGSQPQHF.